Below, 22 T cell receptor beta chains from the same sample are listed, as sequenced in a study of immune cell composition in non-small cell lung cancer. Only in-frame clones appear in the TCRdb table, and some are missing; sequencing was by immunoSEQ multiplex PCR. Counted here are roughly 4,900 clones, 83% occurring once; the ten biggest clones make up roughly 12%. The material sequenced was lung tumor tissue. The receptors here all came from a human donor with non-small cell lung cancer.

The chain combines TRBV6-6 with TRBJ2-7; no clear D gene. This CDR3 comprises 12 residues. Germline V gives CDR1 MNHNY, CDR2 SVGAGI (reference sequence). V lost 5 bases and J 7 bases, leaving 12 bases between the germline ends. The CDR3 is CASSGNGWEQYF. In nucleotides, the CDR3 is TGTGCCAGCAGTGGCAACGGGTGGGAGCAGTACTTC.

V usage is TRBV5-1 and J usage is TRBJ1-1; a weak D match, TRBD1 (6 bases). V was trimmed by 3 bases and J by 0 bases, leaving 15 bases between them. CDR1 is SGHRS, CDR2 YFSETQ, per germline. The CDR3 has 16 residues. DNA for the CDR3: TGCGCCAGCAGCTGGGGGGGCGGAAGGGTGAACACTGAAGCTTTCTTT. The encoded protein is CASSWGGGRVNTEAFF.

The rearrangement links TRBV18 to TRBJ1-2; D possibly corresponds to TRBD1 (5 bases). CDR1 and CDR2 from the germline V gene are KGHSH and LQKENI. CDR3 length: 14 residues. The V gene lost 3 bases and the J gene lost 8 bases, with 16 bases spanning the gap. The CDR3 sequence: CASSPGVLRDGYTF. The CDR3 region has the DNA TGTGCCAGCTCACCGGGGGTCTTACGGGACGGCTACACCTTC.

The rearrangement uses TRBV5-6 and TRBJ1-5; TRBD1 matches 9 bases. The V gene end was trimmed by 1 base and the J gene end by 4 bases; junction bases not matched to a gene: 6. Germline CDR1 is SGHDT and CDR2 is YYEEEE. The length of the CDR3 is 16 residues. In DNA, the CDR3 is TGTGCCAGCAGCTTGTGGGACAGGGTTAGAAATCAGCCCCAGCATTTT. Residues: CASSLWDRVRNQPQHF.

V is TRBV9 and J is TRBJ2-1; perhaps TRBD2 as D (5 bases). This CDR3 spans 15 amino acids. With 1 base removed from V and 7 bases from J, the gap between germline ends came to 15 bases. Per the germline V gene, CDR1 is SGDLS and CDR2 is YYNGEE. CDR3 bases: TGTGCCAGCAGCGTAATACTAGGAAGTCGGAATGAGCAGTTCTTC. Translating it yields CASSVILGSRNEQFF.

The chain has TRBV7-3 and TRBJ2-1; D might be TRBD1 or TRBD2, each matching 6 bases. This CDR3 has 15 amino acids. The V and J ends lost 5 bases and 2 bases respectively, with 13 bases between them. The germline gives CDR1 SGHTA, CDR2 FQGTGA. CDR3 loop: CASSGGGPAYNEQFF. CDR3 sequence (DNA): TGTGCCAGCAGCGGAGGGGGGCCCGCCTACAATGAGCAGTTCTTC. The full variable domain, with the rest looked up from reference TRBV7-3 and TRBJ2-1, is GAGVSQTPSNKVTEKGKYVELRCDPISGHTALYWYRQSLGQGPEFLIYFQGTGAADDSGLPNDRFFAVRPEGSVSTLKIQRTERGDSAVYLCASSGGGPAYNEQFFGPGTRLTVL.

The chain joins TRBV7-8 to TRBJ1-5; D is undetermined. Looked up from germline, CDR1 is SGHVS and CDR2 is FQNEAQ. V was trimmed by 3 bases and J by 1 base, leaving 16 bases between them. This CDR3 is 17 amino acids long. The DNA for the CDR3 is TGTGCCAGCAGCTTGAAGGGTGAGTGGGAAAGCAATCAGCCCCAGCATTTT. Its translation is CASSLKGEWESNQPQHF. Looking up the rest from reference TRBV7-8 and TRBJ1-5 gives the full variable domain: GAGVSQSPRYKVAKRGQDVALRCDPISGHVSLFWYQQALGQGPEFLTYFQNEAQLDKSGLPSDRFFAERPEGSVSTLKIQRTQQEDSAVYLCASSLKGEWESNQPQHFGDGTRLSIL.

The chain joins TRBV5-5 to TRBJ2-1; 12 bases agree with TRBD1. Germline lookup yields CDR1 SGHKS and CDR2 YYEKEE (reference sequence). CDR3 length equals 15 residues. V lost 5 bases, J lost 3 bases, and 3 bases stayed unmatched. The CDR3 here is CASRGTGGYYNEQFF. The CDR3 DNA reads as TGTGCCAGCAGGGGGACAGGGGGCTACTACAATGAGCAGTTCTTC.

The J gene is TRBJ2-3, the V gene TRBV5-1; maybe TRBD2 (6 bases). Germline-derived CDR1 and CDR2 are SGHRS and YFSETQ. V was clipped by 0 bases and J by 2 bases, with 10 bases between them. The CDR3 covers 15 residues. The CDR3 sequence is CASSLDGGYTDTQYF. For the CDR3, the DNA is TGCGCCAGCAGCTTGGACGGGGGATACACAGATACGCAGTATTTT.

The CDR3 coding sequence is TGTGCCATCAGTTCCACAGGGACAACTAATGAAAAACTGTTTTTT. Protein: CAISSTGTTNEKLFF. V is TRBV10-3 and J is TRBJ1-4; perhaps TRBD1 as D (6 bases). The CDR3 is 15 amino acids. Trimming shortened V by 5 bases and J by 0 bases, and 10 bases separated the two germline ends. CDR1 is ENHRY and CDR2 is SYGVKD in the germline V gene.

This clone occurred a few times. The chain couples TRBV10-3 to TRBJ1-2, with TRBD1 matching over 7 bases. Losses at the gene ends were 9 bases for V and 2 bases for J; bases not matched to a gene: 9. CDR1 and CDR2 from the germline V gene are ENHRY and SYGVKD. The length of the CDR3 is 14 residues. The CDR3 protein is CAISLGTVNYGYTF. CDR3 bases: TGTGCCATAAGTTTAGGGACAGTCAACTATGGCTACACCTTC.

J is TRBJ2-7 and V is TRBV6-5; possible D gene TRBD2, 7 bases. The CDR3 contains 14 residues. Germline-derived CDR1 and CDR2 are MNHEY and SVGAGI. V dropped 7 bases and J dropped 0 bases, with 13 bases sitting between them. CDR3 amino acids: CASKGGSSSYEQYF. As DNA, the CDR3 is TGTGCCAGCAAGGGGGGGTCGAGCTCCTACGAGCAGTACTTC.

This chain joins TRBV7-2 and TRBJ2-3, with TRBD2 matching 14 bases. Losses at the gene ends were 5 bases for V and 5 bases for J; bases not matched to a gene: 6. CDR1 SGHTA and CDR2 FQGNSA come from the germline V gene. This CDR3 has 16 amino acids. DNA of the CDR3: TGTGCCAGCAGCCCCCGACTAGCGGGGGGGGGAGATACGCAGTATTTT. Protein product: CASSPRLAGGGDTQYF. Full variable domain (rest looked up from reference TRBV7-2 and TRBJ2-3): GAGVSQSPSNKVTEKGKDVELRCDPISGHTALYWYRQSLGQGLEFLIYFQGNSAPDKSGLPSDRFSAERTGGSVSTLTIQRTQQEDSAVYLCASSPRLAGGGDTQYFGPGTRLTVL.

The genes are TRBV2 and TRBJ1-2, with 8 bases identical to TRBD1. Germline loops: CDR1 SNHLY, CDR2 FYNNEI. The CDR3 covers 14 residues. Unmatched junction bases numbered 8, after V lost 3 bases and J lost 8 bases. This CDR3 reads CASSEETGGRGYTF. In DNA form, the CDR3 reads TGTGCCAGCAGTGAGGAAACAGGGGGACGAGGCTACACCTTC.

The chain recombines TRBV10-3 with TRBJ1-3; a possible D gene is TRBD1 (6 bases). V lost 3 bases and J lost 1, with 13 bases in between. The CDR3 has 16 residues. The germline gives CDR1 ENHRY, CDR2 SYGVKD. The CDR3 DNA sequence: TGTGCCATCAGTGATGGGCGAGGGGGGTCTGGAAACACCATATATTTT. Amino acid sequence: CAISDGRGGSGNTIYF.

V and J are TRBV29-1 and TRBJ2-7; the D is unclear. The CDR3 extends over 12 amino acids. Germline assignment: CDR1 SQVTM and CDR2 ANQGSEA. The ends were cut back, 7 bases at V and 6 bases at J, with 16 bases in the middle. Here the CDR3 reads CSAAVGLGEQYF. CDR3 DNA sequence: TGCAGCGCCGCGGTGGGGTTGGGCGAGCAGTACTTC.

V gene TRBV7-8 combines with J gene TRBJ2-3; TRBD2 matches at 10 bases. Trimming removed 5 bases from V and 2 bases from J; junction bases left unmatched: 7. Germline values: CDR1 SGHVS, CDR2 FQNEAQ. The CDR3 spans 16 residues. The CDR3 nucleotides read TGTGCCAGCAGCCCGAGCGGGGGGGCCTTCACAGATACGCAGTATTTT. Its translation is CASSPSGGAFTDTQYF. Full variable domain (remainder filled in from reference TRBV7-8 and TRBJ2-3): GAGVSQSPRYKVAKRGQDVALRCDPISGHVSLFWYQQALGQGPEFLTYFQNEAQLDKSGLPSDRFFAERPEGSVSTLKIQRTQQEDSAVYLCASSPSGGAFTDTQYFGPGTRLTVL.

The V gene is TRBV28, the J gene TRBJ1-2, with 8 bases lining up with TRBD1. Germline-derived CDR1 and CDR2 are MDHEN and SYDVKM. J lost 5 bases, V lost 5 bases, and 13 bases had no gene match. The CDR3 length is 16 residues. The CDR3 region is CASSNWDRIRGYGYTF. The CDR3 DNA follows: TGTGCCAGCAGTAACTGGGACAGGATTAGGGGGTATGGCTACACCTTC.

This chain connects TRBV4-3 to TRBJ2-5, with 8 bases matching TRBD2. CDR3 size: 16 residues. Per the germline V gene, CDR1 is LGHNA and CDR2 is YSLEER. V lost 1 base to trimming and J lost 5 bases; unmatched junction nucleotides: 9. This CDR3 is CASSQGDGGAAETQYF. The CDR3 DNA reads as TGCGCCAGCAGCCAAGGCGACGGGGGGGCGGCGGAGACCCAGTACTTC.

This clone has only one observation. The chain is built from TRBV28 and TRBJ1-1; D unclear. V was clipped by 2 bases and J by 9 bases, with 10 bases between them. The length of the CDR3 is 12 residues. Per germline, CDR1 MDHEN and CDR2 SYDVKM. The CDR3 nucleotides are TGTGCCAGCAGTTTAATGGCAGAGCAAGCTTTCTTT. This codes for CASSLMAEQAFF.

The chain is built from TRBV18 and TRBJ2-3; D is unclear. The CDR3 is 14 residues long. Germline-derived CDR1 and CDR2 are KGHSH and LQKENI. V lost 6 bases and J lost 0, with 10 bases in between. The CDR3 loop is CASSRVLSTDTQYF. CDR3 nucleotides: TGTGCCAGCTCTAGGGTTCTGAGCACAGATACGCAGTATTTT.

The chain carries TRBV5-1 and TRBJ2-1, with 9 bases lining up with TRBD1. Germline V CDR1 and CDR2: SGHRS, YFSETQ. Losses at the gene ends were 1 base for V and 6 bases for J; bases not matched to a gene: 11. This CDR3 contains 17 residues. Written as DNA, the CDR3 is TGCGCCAGCAGCTTGTCGACCACAGGGGGCAGGGGCAATGAGCAGTTCTTC. Amino acids: CASSLSTTGGRGNEQFF.